The 15 T cell receptor beta chains below were found in one sample sequenced in a study of long-term antiretroviral therapy in people with HIV. Sequencing relied on immunoSEQ assay v3.0, run at survey level. Method: immunoSEQ multiplex PCR; TCRdb's copy keeps in-frame clones and lacks some. Among 21,000 or so clones listed, around 79% were seen once. The sequencing used unsorted PBMCs, collected 0.3 years after starting antiretroviral therapy. Receptors were obtained from a man aged 50 or older with HIV.

The chain joins TRBV11-2 to TRBJ2-6; weak D call: TRBD1 (6 bases). With 4 bases removed from V and 1 base from J, the gap between germline ends came to 11 bases. CDR1 is SGHAT and CDR2 is FQNNGV in the germline V gene. The CDR3 length is 16 residues. CDR3 amino acids: CASSYPTGSGANVLTF. CDR3 in DNA: TGTGCCAGCAGCTATCCCACAGGGTCTGGGGCCAACGTCCTGACTTTC.

This clone was recorded only once. The chain uses TRBV10-3 and TRBJ2-1; possibly TRBD2 for D (6 bases). The CDR3 totals 15 residues. Germline V lookup: CDR1 ENHRY, CDR2 SYGVKD. Trimming pared 4 bases from V and 7 bases from J, leaving 17 bases between. This chain's CDR3 is CAISAWGRLVNEQFF. As DNA, the CDR3 is TGTGCCATCAGTGCGTGGGGGAGACTAGTTAATGAGCAGTTCTTC.

This chain links TRBV6-1 with TRBJ2-7, with 9 bases matching TRBD1. J was trimmed by 6 bases and V by 4 bases; bases with no gene match: 4. The length of the CDR3 is 13 residues. The germline gives CDR1 MNHNS, CDR2 SASEGT. CDR3 region: CASSGLTGGEQYF. The CDR3 DNA is TGTGCCAGCAGTGGCCTGACAGGGGGCGAGCAGTACTTC.

The rearrangement uses TRBV10-3 and TRBJ2-7; D might be TRBD1 (5 bases). V lost 6 bases to trimming and J lost 7 bases, with 16 bases between them. CDR1 and CDR2 from the germline V gene are ENHRY and SYGVKD. The CDR3 is 13 residues long. As DNA, the CDR3 is TGTGCCATCAGCGGCAGGGCCCAAGATGAGCAGTACTTC. As protein: CAISGRAQDEQYF.

The chain recombines TRBV10-3 with TRBJ2-1; the D gene is possibly TRBD1 (6 bases). This CDR3 contains 13 residues. In germline, CDR1 is ENHRY, CDR2 SYGVKD. V was trimmed by 9 bases and J by 8 bases, leaving 17 bases between them. The CDR3 region has the DNA TGTGCCATTACGGCAGGGGCGGAGGATGAGCAGTTCTTC. Encoded protein: CAITAGAEDEQFF.

The rearrangement links TRBV11-2 to TRBJ2-7; 9 bases are a match to TRBD1. The CDR3 extends over 14 amino acids. The V segment lost 4 bases and the J segment 0 bases; nucleotides outside the gene matches: 1. Germline assignment: CDR1 SGHAT and CDR2 FQNNGV. CDR3 sequence (DNA): TGTGCCAGCAGCTGGGACAGGGTCTCCTACGAGCAGTACTTC. Protein product: CASSWDRVSYEQYF.

The V and J genes are TRBV10-3 and TRBJ2-7; D tentatively reads TRBD1 or TRBD2 (5 bases each). Germline values: CDR1 ENHRY, CDR2 SYGVKD. The length of the CDR3 is 12 residues. The ends were cut back, 6 bases at V and 6 bases at J, with 12 bases in the middle. The CDR3 region has the DNA TGTGCCATCAGCCTCTTGGGACGCGAGCAGTACTTC. As protein: CAISLLGREQYF.

The chain carries TRBV4-1 and TRBJ1-2, with a weak D call TRBD1 (5 bases). Germline CDR1 and CDR2: MGHRA and YSYEKL. This CDR3 is 17 amino acids long. Trimming removed 3 bases at V and 6 bases at J, with 23 bases between. The CDR3 loop reads CASSHFPKRQPWHGYTF. The DNA of the CDR3 is TGCGCCAGCAGCCATTTTCCTAAAAGACAGCCGTGGCATGGCTACACCTTC.

The chain employs TRBV25-1 and TRBJ2-4, with D perhaps matching TRBD2 (7 bases). Germline V CDR1 and CDR2: MGHDK, SYGVNS. Trimming removed 0 bases from V and 1 base from J, with 13 bases in between. This CDR3 region has 17 residues. The CDR3 nucleotides read TGTGCCAGCAGTGAATATGGTGGGGGGGCGGCCAAAAACATTCAGTACTTC. This translates into CASSEYGGGAAKNIQYF.

CDR3 residues: CASRDSPTAGDTEAFF. DNA for the CDR3: TGTGCCAGCAGGGACAGCCCGACTGCTGGGGACACTGAAGCTTTCTTT. V gene TRBV2 combines with J gene TRBJ1-1, with D perhaps TRBD1 (6 bases). This CDR3 comprises 16 residues. The ends were cut back, 6 bases at V and 3 bases at J, with 20 bases in the middle. Germline CDR1 and CDR2: SNHLY and FYNNEI.

The chain joins TRBV28 to TRBJ1-1; D unresolved. This CDR3 comprises 13 residues. V shed 2 bases and J shed 0 bases, with 4 bases lying between them. The germline CDR1 and CDR2 sequences are MDHEN and SYDVKM. Here the CDR3 reads CASSLRMNTEAFF. CDR3 coding DNA: TGTGCCAGCAGTTTAAGAATGAACACTGAAGCTTTCTTT. The full variable domain, its missing parts supplied by reference TRBV28 and TRBJ1-1, is DVKVTQSSRYLVKRTGEKVFLECVQDMDHENMFWYRQDPGLGLRLIYFSYDVKMKEKGDIPEGYSVSREKKERFSLILESASTNQTSMYLCASSLRMNTEAFFGQGTRLTVV.

The V call is TRBV9, the J call TRBJ1-3, with unresolved D. V lost 2 bases and J lost 2, with 5 bases in between. Germline values: CDR1 SGDLS, CDR2 YYNGEE. This CDR3 comprises 13 residues. The CDR3 spells CASSVRTGNTIYF. The CDR3 DNA sequence: TGTGCCAGCAGCGTTCGTACTGGAAACACCATATATTTT.

The genes are TRBV5-6 and TRBJ2-7; D ambiguous. The ends were cut back, 4 bases at V and 2 bases at J, with 7 bases in the middle. Germline CDR1 is SGHDT and CDR2 is YYEEEE. The CDR3 loop spans 12 amino acids. This chain's CDR3 is CASSHSAYEQYF. In DNA, the CDR3 is TGTGCCAGCAGCCACTCTGCCTACGAGCAGTACTTC.

The rearrangement links TRBV30 to TRBJ2-2; 15 nucleotides match TRBD2. From germline, CDR1 is GTSNPN and CDR2 SVGIG (reference sequence). This CDR3 region has 16 residues. With V trimmed by 3 bases and J by 6 bases, 5 bases remained unmatched. CDR3 in amino acids: CAWSGLAGGPAGELFF. The CDR3 DNA sequence: TGTGCCTGGAGCGGACTAGCGGGAGGGCCCGCCGGGGAGCTGTTTTTT.

The chain joins TRBV11-3 to TRBJ1-1; 10 bases agree with TRBD1. CDR3 length equals 17 residues. J was trimmed by 1 base and V by 5 bases; bases with no gene match: 10. CDR1 SGHNT and CDR2 YENEEA come from the germline V gene. The CDR3 protein is CASSPQGQGLPNTEAFF. CDR3 in DNA: TGTGCCAGCAGCCCTCAGGGACAGGGGCTCCCGAACACTGAAGCTTTCTTT.